The rows below give T cell receptor beta chains drawn from one sample of a study of cytomegalovirus exposure and HLA in healthy donors. Profiling relied on immunoSEQ multiplex PCR, and the TCRdb table lists in-frame clones only, not all of them. The table lists 160,000 or so clones, about 80% of them singletons. The sequenced sample consisted of PBMCs. These receptors all come from a woman in her forties or fifties in good health and CMV-seronegative. Both conserved end residues are part of each CDR3. The D gene is left open where the match is weak. Where a row states a size, it is once, few, many or the class of an expanded clone; other rows omit it.

>TRBJ2-5|TRBV9|once|NA
CASSALGGPQETQYF
TGTGCCAGCAGCGCCCTTGGGGGCCCCCAAGAGACCCAGTACTTC
>TRBJ1-2|TRBV7-8|NA|TRBD1
CASSPDRVYGYTF
TGTGCCAGCAGTCCGGACAGGGTATATGGCTACACCTTC
>TRBJ1-1|TRBV5-1|NA|NA
CASSLGQNEAFF
TGCGCCAGCAGCTTAGGACAAAATGAAGCTTTCTTT
>TRBJ2-3|TRBV19|NA|TRBD2
CASSPLPRGSGRAVDTQYF
TGTGCCAGTAGTCCCCTACCGAGGGGTAGCGGGAGGGCCGTAGATACGCAGTATTTT
>TRBJ2-7|TRBV5-1|NA|NA
CASSPLGGVSYEQYF
TGCGCCAGCAGCCCCCTCGGAGGGGTTTCCTACGAGCAGTACTTC
>TRBJ2-2|TRBV27|NA|TRBD1
CATRTGVGTGELFF
TGTGCCACCAGGACAGGGGTTGGCACCGGGGAGCTGTTTTTT
>TRBJ2-7|TRBV29-1|NA|TRBD1
CSAINRDREYEQYF
TGCAGCGCAATTAATCGGGACAGGGAATACGAGCAGTACTTC
>TRBJ2-7|TRBV6-5|NA|TRBD1
CASSTTGAEQYF
TGTGCCAGCAGTACGACAGGGGCCGAGCAGTACTTC
>TRBJ1-4|TRBV15|few|NA
CATRPGGQNEKLFF
TGTGCCACCAGACCCGGTGGGCAGAATGAAAAACTGTTTTTT
>TRBJ2-1|TRBV7-2|once|TRBD2
CASSPRGGRTYNEQFF
TGTGCCAGCAGCCCACGGGGCGGGAGGACCTACAATGAGCAGTTCTTC
>TRBJ1-1|TRBV5-6|NA|NA
CASSFFVLRNTEAFF
TGTGCCAGCAGCTTCTTTGTCCTCAGAAACACTGAAGCTTTCTTT
>TRBJ2-1|TRBV18|NA|TRBD1
CASSIGQGINEQFF
TGTGCCAGCTCAATAGGACAGGGGATTAATGAGCAGTTCTTC
>TRBJ2-7|TRBV6-4|NA|NA
CASSSRGVRSYEQYF
TGTGCCAGCAGCTCCAGGGGGGTGAGGTCCTACGAGCAGTACTTC
>TRBJ1-2|TRBV19|NA|NA
CASSPANYGYTF
TGTGCCAGTAGTCCAGCTAACTATGGCTACACCTTC
>TRBJ1-4|TRBV6-6|NA|NA
CASRGDNEKLFF
TGTGCCAGCAGAGGAGATAATGAAAAACTGTTTTTT
>TRBJ1-3|TRBV4-3|NA|TRBD1
CASSSLQGAGNTIYF
TGCGCCAGCAGCTCTTTACAGGGGGCTGGAAACACCATATATTTT
>TRBJ1-2|TRBV28|NA|NA
CASSFQARFNYGYTF
TGTGCCAGCAGTTTTCAGGCGAGATTCAACTATGGCTACACCTTC
>TRBJ1-1|TRBV5-1|NA|TRBD1
CASSLFSGTGGDTEAFF
TGCGCCAGCAGCTTGTTCTCAGGAACAGGGGGAGACACTGAAGCTTTCTTT
>TRBJ1-2|TRBV28|few|TRBD1
CASTTGTGYGYTF
TGTGCCAGCACCACCGGGACAGGCTATGGCTACACCTTC
>TRBJ1-6|TRBV5-4|few|NA
CASSPGGAGGLAPLHF
TGTGCCAGCAGCCCGGGGGGTGCAGGAGGGTTGGCACCCCTCCACTTT
>TRBJ2-1|TRBV10-3|NA|NA
CAISEPKQVVGSDEQFF
TGTGCCATCAGTGAGCCGAAACAGGTCGTAGGATCCGATGAGCAGTTCTTC
>TRBJ2-1|TRBV18|once|NA
CASSPEQGYNEQFF
TGTGCCAGCTCACCAGAGCAGGGGTACAATGAGCAGTTCTTC
>TRBJ2-6|TRBV21-1|NA|NA
CASSKATHRDRVLSGANVLTF
TGTGCCAGCAGCAAAGCAACACACCGGGACAGGGTACTCTCTGGGGCCAACGTCCTGACTTTC
>TRBJ2-7|TRBV27|NA|NA
CASSAQPLGGYEQYF
TGTGCCAGCAGTGCCCAGCCTCTAGGTGGGTACGAGCAGTACTTC
>TRBJ1-5|TRBV2|NA|TRBD1
CASSDSGQGVRNQPQHF
TGTGCCAGCAGTGATTCAGGCCAGGGGGTACGAAATCAGCCCCAGCATTTT
>TRBJ1-3|TRBV7-2|once|TRBD1
CASSSTTGQRGNTIYF
TGTGCCAGCAGTTCTACTACGGGACAGCGAGGAAACACCATATATTTT
>TRBJ1-5|TRBV28|NA|TRBD1
CASSSQKGQPRGPQHF
TGTGCCAGCAGTTCCCAGAAGGGACAGCCCCGGGGGCCCCAGCATTTT
>TRBJ2-4|TRBV4-3|NA|TRBD1
CASSHTQGRNIQYF
TGCGCCAGCAGCCACACACAGGGGAGAAACATTCAGTACTTC
>TRBJ2-7|TRBV11-2|NA|TRBD1
CASSVGTAPYEQYF
TGTGCCAGCAGCGTTGGGACAGCGCCCTACGAGCAGTACTTC
>TRBJ2-1|TRBV18|NA|NA
CASSQTRQADEQFF
TGTGCCAGCTCACAAACTCGCCAGGCAGATGAGCAGTTCTTC
>TRBJ1-2|TRBV5-4|NA|TRBD1
CASSTGQGGLGYTF
TGTGCCAGCAGCACCGGACAGGGTGGTTTGGGCTACACCTTC
>TRBJ1-1|TRBV19|few|TRBD1
CASSDRGGGYSEAFF
TGTGCCAGTAGTGACAGGGGAGGGGGTTATAGCGAAGCTTTCTTT
>TRBJ2-5|TRBV10-3|NA|TRBD2
CAISRGTSQETQYF
TGTGCCATCAGTCGTGGGACTAGCCAAGAGACCCAGTACTTC
>TRBJ2-1|TRBV9|NA|TRBD2
CASSVAGGLGYNEQFF
TGTGCCAGCAGCGTAGCTGGTGGACTAGGGTACAATGAGCAGTTCTTC
>TRBJ1-1|TRBV5-1|NA|NA
CASSLSARSNTEAFF
TGCGCCAGCAGCTTGTCGGCCAGGTCGAACACTGAAGCTTTCTTT
>TRBJ2-3|TRBV28|NA|TRBD2
CASSYPFLRGGTDTQYF
TGTGCCAGCAGTTACCCGTTTCTCCGCGGGGGGACAGATACGCAGTATTTT
>TRBJ1-5|TRBV5-6|few|NA
CASSLRHSSNQPQHF
TGTGCCAGCAGCTTGCGACATTCTAGCAATCAGCCCCAGCATTTT
>TRBJ2-7|TRBV7-6|NA|TRBD1
CASSQTGQGYEQYF
TGTGCCAGCAGCCAGACCGGACAGGGTTACGAGCAGTACTTC
>TRBJ2-5|TRBV2|NA|NA
CASSPDSKKETQYF
TGTGCCAGCAGTCCCGACAGCAAGAAAGAGACCCAGTACTTC
>TRBJ1-3|TRBV5-6|NA|NA
CASSLRTGNTIYF
TGTGCCAGCAGCCTCAGGACTGGAAACACCATATATTTT
>TRBJ2-7|TRBV7-6|NA|NA
CASSLLQGGSYEQYF
TGTGCCAGCAGCTTACTACAGGGAGGGTCCTACGAGCAGTACTTC
>TRBJ1-2|TRBV5-1|NA|NA
CASSLGLGRSNYGYTF
TGCGCCAGCAGCTTGGGGTTGGGCAGATCTAACTATGGCTACACCTTC
>TRBJ2-7|TRBV28|NA|NA
CASGSKQYF
TGTGCCAGCGGTAGTAAGCAGTACTTC
>TRBJ1-2|TRBV7-2|NA|NA
CASSFAGTSPGYTF
TGTGCCAGCAGCTTCGCGGGGACCTCTCCGGGCTACACCTTC
>TRBJ2-7|TRBV6-6|few|TRBD1
CASRDTGGRGEQYF
TGTGCCAGCAGAGATACAGGGGGACGCGGCGAGCAGTACTTC
>TRBJ1-2|TRBV28|NA|NA
CASSTTANYGYTF
TGTGCCAGCAGCACGACAGCTAACTATGGCTACACCTTC
>TRBJ2-2|TRBV19|NA|TRBD1
CASSIPWTGTGELFF
TGTGCCAGTAGTATCCCCTGGACAGGGACCGGGGAGCTGTTTTTT
>TRBJ1-5|TRBV5-4|NA|NA
CASSWGPAGNQPQHF
TGTGCCAGCAGCTGGGGGCCGGCTGGCAATCAGCCCCAGCATTTT
>TRBJ2-7|TRBV7-6|NA|NA
CASSPELGVLGRKDF
TGTGCCAGCAGCCCGGAGTTGGGTGTGCTGGGTAGGAAGGACTTC
>TRBJ1-2|TRBV28|once|TRBD1
CASSSQGALGYTF
TGTGCCAGCAGTTCGCAGGGGGCGCTTGGCTACACCTTC
>TRBJ1-5|TRBV19|NA|TRBD1
CASSRIVKGAQPFVGRHQPQHF
TGTGCCAGTAGTCGCATCGTCAAGGGGGCGCAGCCCTTTGTCGGACGGCATCAGCCCCAGCATTTT
>TRBJ2-1|TRBV15|NA|NA
CATSRRGQKPYNEQFF
TGTGCCACCAGCAGGCGGGGACAGAAACCCTACAATGAGCAGTTCTTC
>TRBJ2-7|TRBV5-1|NA|TRBD1
CASSEGTASSYEQYF
TGCGCCAGCAGCGAAGGGACAGCAAGTTCCTACGAGCAGTACTTC
>TRBJ2-3|TRBV19|NA|TRBD1
CASSLRGGTGGWTDTQYF
TGTGCCAGTAGTCTTCGCGGAGGGACAGGGGGCTGGACAGATACGCAGTATTTT
>TRBJ2-7|TRBV27|once|NA
CASSLSPHYEQYF
TGTGCCAGCAGTTTATCCCCTCACTACGAGCAGTACTTC
>TRBJ1-5|TRBV7-7|few|NA
CASSLLQPQHF
TGTGCTAGCAGCTTACTTCAGCCCCAGCATTTT
>TRBJ1-2|TRBV5-6|NA|NA
CASSWEGRGYGYTF
TGTGCCAGCAGCTGGGAGGGAAGGGGCTATGGCTACACCTTC
>TRBJ1-1|TRBV7-7|NA|NA
CASSLDRNTEAFF
TGTGCCAGCAGTCTTGACAGGAACACTGAAGCTTTCTTT
>TRBJ2-7|TRBV2|NA|TRBD1
CASNLLRTGVGEQYF
TGTGCCAGCAATTTACTGAGGACAGGGGTAGGGGAGCAGTACTTC
>TRBJ1-2|TRBV28|NA|TRBD1
CASSSQAGGNYGYTF
TGTGCCAGCAGTTCTCAGGCAGGGGGGAACTATGGCTACACCTTC